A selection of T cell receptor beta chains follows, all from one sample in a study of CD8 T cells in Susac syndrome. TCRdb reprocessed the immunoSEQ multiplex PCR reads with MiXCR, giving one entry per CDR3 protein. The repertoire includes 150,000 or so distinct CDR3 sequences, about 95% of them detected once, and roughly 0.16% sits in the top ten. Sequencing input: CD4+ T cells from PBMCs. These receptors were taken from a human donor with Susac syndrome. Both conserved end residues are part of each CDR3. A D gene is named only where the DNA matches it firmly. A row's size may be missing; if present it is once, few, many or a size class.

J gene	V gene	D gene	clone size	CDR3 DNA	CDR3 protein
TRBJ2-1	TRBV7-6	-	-	TGTGCCAGCAGCTTGACAGGAGCTTCCTACAATGAGCAGTTCTTC	CASSLTGASYNEQFF
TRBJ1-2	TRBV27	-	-	TGTGCCAGCAGTTTATCCCTCGGGAACTATGGCTACACCTTC	CASSLSLGNYGYTF
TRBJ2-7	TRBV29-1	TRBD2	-	TGCAGCGTTGGAGGCGGGGGCTCCTACGAGCAGTACTTC	CSVGGGGSYEQYF
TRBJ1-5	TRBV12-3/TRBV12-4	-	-	TGTGCCAGCAGTGTTAATCAGCCCCAGCATTTT	CASSVNQPQHF
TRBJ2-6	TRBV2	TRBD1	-	TGTGCCAGCACAGGACAGGGGAACTCTGGGGCCAACGTCCTGACTTTC	CASTGQGNSGANVLTF
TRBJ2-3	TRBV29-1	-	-	TGCAGCGTTGCGGAGAATACGCAGTATTTT	CSVAENTQYF
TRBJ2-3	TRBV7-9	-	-	TGTGCCAGCAGCCCAAAGGTCAGGGTTGAAGATACGCAGTATTTT	CASSPKVRVEDTQYF
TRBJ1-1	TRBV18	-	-	TGTGCCAGCTCACCAATGGGGAGTGAGAACACTGAAGCTTTCTTT	CASSPMGSENTEAFF
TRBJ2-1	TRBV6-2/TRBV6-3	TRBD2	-	TGTGCCAGCAGTTACTCAATTCTAGCGGGGGGATTATCCTACAATGAGCAGTTCTTC	CASSYSILAGGLSYNEQFF
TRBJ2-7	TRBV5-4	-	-	TGTGCCAGCAGCTTGGACAGGATTTACGAGCAGTACTTC	CASSLDRIYEQYF
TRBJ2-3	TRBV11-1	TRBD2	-	TGTGCCAGCAGCTCGGGACTAGCGGTACTTCGTGGGGATACGCAGTATTTT	CASSSGLAVLRGDTQYF
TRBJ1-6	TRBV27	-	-	TGTGCCAGCAGCCGACAGCGGACCGAAAATTCACCCCTCCACTTT	CASSRQRTENSPLHF
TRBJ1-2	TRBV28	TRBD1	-	TGTGCCAGCAGCCGGACAGGCTTCTATGGCTACACCTTC	CASSRTGFYGYTF
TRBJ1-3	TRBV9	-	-	TGTGCCAGCAGCGTCCGGACAGATGGAAACACCATATATTTT	CASSVRTDGNTIYF
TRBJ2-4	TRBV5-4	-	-	TGTGCCAGCAGCTTGGGACGGTCCGGAGACATTCAGTACTTC	CASSLGRSGDIQYF
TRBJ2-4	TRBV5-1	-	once	TGCGCCAGCAGCTTTGAAGGGGAGAACATTCAGTACTTC	CASSFEGENIQYF
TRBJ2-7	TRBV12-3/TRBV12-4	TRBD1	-	TGTGCCAGCAGTCGTCACAGGGGAACCTACGAGCAGTACTTC	CASSRHRGTYEQYF
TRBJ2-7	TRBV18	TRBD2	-	TGTGCCAGCTCACCACCTACGCGGGGGGGCAACGAGCAGTACTTC	CASSPPTRGGNEQYF
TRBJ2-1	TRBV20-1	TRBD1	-	TGCAGTGCTGGGCCAGGGGGCAATGAGCAGTTCTTC	CSAGPGGNEQFF
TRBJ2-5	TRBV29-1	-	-	TGCAGCGTTTACAGTTGGGAGACCCAGTACTTC	CSVYSWETQYF
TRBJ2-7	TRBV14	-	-	TGTGCCAGCAGCCAAGCGGGAACCCTTACGAGACAGTACTTC	CASSQAGTLTRQYF
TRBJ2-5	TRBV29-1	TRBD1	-	TGCAGCGGCTGGGACAGGGGGCTGAAAGAGACCCAGTACTTC	CSGWDRGLKETQYF
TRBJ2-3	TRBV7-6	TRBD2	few	TGTGCCAGCAGCCCCGGACTAGCGGGGGGGAGTGATACGCAGTATTTT	CASSPGLAGGSDTQYF
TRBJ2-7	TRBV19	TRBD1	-	TGTGCCAGTAGCCGCAGTGGGGGACAGTACTACGAGCAGTACTTC	CASSRSGGQYYEQYF